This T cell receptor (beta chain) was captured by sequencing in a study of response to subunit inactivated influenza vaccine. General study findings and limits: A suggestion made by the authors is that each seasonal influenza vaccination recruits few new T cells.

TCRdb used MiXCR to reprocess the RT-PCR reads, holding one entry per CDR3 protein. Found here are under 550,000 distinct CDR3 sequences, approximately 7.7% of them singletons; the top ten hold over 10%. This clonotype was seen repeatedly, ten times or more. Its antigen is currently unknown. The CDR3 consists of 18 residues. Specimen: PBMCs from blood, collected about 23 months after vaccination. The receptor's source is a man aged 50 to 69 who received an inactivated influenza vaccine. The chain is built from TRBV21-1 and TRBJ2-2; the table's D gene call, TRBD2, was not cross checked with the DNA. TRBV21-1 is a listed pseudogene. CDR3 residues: CATKEIAGPKGVTGELFF. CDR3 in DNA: TGTGCCACCAAAGAGATAGCGGGACCAAAGGGGGTCACCGGGGAGCTGTTTTTT.